These 29 T cell receptor beta chains were sequenced from one sample in a study of cytomegalovirus exposure and HLA in healthy donors. The PCR contained 60 Vbeta and 13 Jbeta primers. Data came from immunoSEQ multiplex PCR; TCRdb stores just in-frame clones and leaves some out. The sample has approximately 150,000 clones; about 82% are singletons. The sequenced sample consisted of PBMCs. The receptors shown here come from a woman in her thirties in good health and CMV-seropositive.

This rearrangement joins TRBV4-2 to TRBJ2-5, with TRBD1 as a possible D gene (5 bases). With 1 base removed from V and 5 bases from J, the gap between germline ends came to 14 bases. The CDR3 has 15 amino acids. Germline CDR1 LGHNA, CDR2 YNFKEQ. The chain's CDR3 is CASSQGGLKLETQYF. The CDR3 DNA is TGTGCCAGCAGCCAAGGGGGCCTTAAGCTGGAGACCCAGTACTTC.

The CDR3 region has the DNA TGTGCCAGCAAAGCGGGGGGAACGGGTGGCACAGATACGCAGTATTTT. Its translation is CASKAGGTGGTDTQYF. This chain uses TRBV4-2 with TRBJ2-3; 9 positions match TRBD2. V trimming: 7 bases; J trimming: 1 base; junction bases outside the gene matches: 9. Germline CDR1 LGHNA, CDR2 YNFKEQ. This CDR3 is 16 amino acids long.

This clone came up a few times. V usage is TRBV6-1 and J usage is TRBJ1-4, with a possible D match to TRBD1 (5 bases). Germline CDR1 is MNHNS and CDR2 is SASEGT. Trimming pared 1 base from V and 1 base from J, leaving 7 bases between. The CDR3 has 15 amino acids. The CDR3 reads CASSEGGVTNEKLFF. The CDR3 DNA sequence: TGTGCCAGCAGTGAAGGGGGGGTAACTAATGAAAAACTGTTTTTT.

The genes are TRBV19 and TRBJ1-2; TRBD1 matches 8 bases. J lost 3 bases, V lost 4 bases, and 1 base had no gene match. Germline V CDR1 and CDR2: LNHDA, SQIVND (reference sequence). The CDR3 has 13 residues. CDR3 protein: CASSTDRDYGYTF. The CDR3 nucleotides are TGTGCCAGTAGTACGGACAGGGACTATGGCTACACCTTC.

This sequence joins TRBV13 and TRBJ2-5; 10 positions agree with TRBD2. CDR1 is PRHDT, CDR2 FYEKMQ, per germline (reference sequence). V was clipped by 1 base and J by 3 bases; unmatched bases: 5. This CDR3 spans 16 amino acids. The CDR3 DNA follows: TGTGCCAGCAGCTTAGAGGGGCTAGCGGGGGAAGAGACCCAGTACTTC. Protein: CASSLEGLAGEETQYF.

This sequence joins TRBV7-2 and TRBJ2-3; D uncertain. Deletions cut 0 bases from V and 0 bases from J, with 10 bases between. CDR1 is SGHTA, CDR2 FQGNSA, per germline. The CDR3 runs 16 residues. The CDR3 protein is CASSLAVAYSTDTQYF. The CDR3 region has the DNA TGTGCCAGCAGCTTAGCAGTTGCCTATAGCACAGATACGCAGTATTTT.

This chain connects TRBV27 to TRBJ2-7; D is possibly TRBD1 (6 bases). Trimming shortened V by 2 bases and J by 8 bases, and 16 bases separated the two germline ends. Germline V gives CDR1 MNHEY, CDR2 SMNVEV (reference sequence). The CDR3 totals 14 residues. The CDR3 sequence is CASSLMGPQGKQYF. The CDR3 nucleotides read TGTGCCAGCAGTTTAATGGGGCCCCAGGGGAAGCAGTACTTC.

The sample holds one count of this clone. The J gene is TRBJ1-6, the V gene TRBV5-1; possible D gene TRBD1, 5 bases. Germline V lookup: CDR1 SGHRS, CDR2 YFSETQ. V lost 1 base to trimming and J lost 0 bases, with 11 bases between them. The CDR3 is 17 amino acids. The CDR3 protein is CASSLSQAISYNSPLHF. In DNA form, the CDR3 reads TGCGCCAGCAGCTTGTCACAGGCCATCTCCTATAATTCACCCCTCCACTTT.

This clone has a single count. V usage is TRBV6-1 and J usage is TRBJ2-1; possible D gene TRBD2, 7 bases. Germline V gives CDR1 MNHNS, CDR2 SASEGT. The germline V and J ends were trimmed by 3 bases and 8 bases, with 14 bases remaining between them. The CDR3 totals 14 residues. CDR3 bases: TGTGCCAGCAGTGACCAGGCGGGGGCTGATGAGCAGTTCTTC. It yields the protein CASSDQAGADEQFF.

This clone was seen only a few times. The V call is TRBV27, the J call TRBJ2-2; D gene unclear. CDR3 length: 16 residues. Germline lookup yields CDR1 MNHEY and CDR2 SMNVEV (reference sequence). V gave up 5 bases and J gave up 6 bases, with 19 bases separating them. The CDR3 region is CASSPQRPPRSGELFF. CDR3 coding DNA: TGTGCCAGCAGTCCACAGAGACCACCCCGTTCCGGGGAGCTGTTTTTT.

The DNA of the CDR3 is TGCGCCAGCAGCGATAAAACTAGCTCAGCCTACAATGAGCAGTTCTTC. As protein: CASSDKTSSAYNEQFF. V gene TRBV5-1 combines with J gene TRBJ2-1; D might be TRBD2 (6 bases). Germline values: CDR1 SGHRS, CDR2 YFSETQ. The length of the CDR3 is 16 residues. The V and J ends lost 4 bases and 2 bases respectively, with 16 bases between them.

This clone was counted once. Here the CDR3 reads CASSLRVSYEQYF. CDR3 DNA: TGTGCCAGCAGTTTACGGGTCTCCTACGAGCAGTACTTC. V usage is TRBV28 and J usage is TRBJ2-7; D remains ambiguous. Germline V lookup: CDR1 MDHEN, CDR2 SYDVKM. CDR3 length: 13 residues. Deletions cut 2 bases from V and 0 bases from J, with 5 bases between.

This chain connects TRBV10-1 to TRBJ2-7; 9 bases line up with TRBD1. The CDR3 is made up of 15 amino acids. CDR1 is WNHNN and CDR2 is SYGVQD in the germline V gene (reference sequence). The J segment lost 3 bases and the V segment lost 8 bases, leaving 11 bases of the junction unmatched. This CDR3 is CASPNHTGGNYEQYF. DNA for the CDR3: TGCGCCAGCCCGAACCATACAGGGGGCAACTACGAGCAGTACTTC.

The chain uses TRBV5-1 and TRBJ1-4, with TRBD1 matching over 7 bases. The V segment lost 4 bases and the J segment 4 bases; nucleotides outside the gene matches: 4. This CDR3 comprises 14 residues. Germline V gene data show CDR1 as SGHRS and CDR2 as YFSETQ. CDR3 DNA: TGCGCCAGCAGCGGGGACAGTTATAATGAAAAACTGTTTTTT. Protein product: CASSGDSYNEKLFF.

The chain couples TRBV19 to TRBJ1-2; D ambiguous. CDR3 length: 14 residues. Per germline, CDR1 LNHDA and CDR2 SQIVND (reference sequence). Trimming took 0 bases from V and 0 from J, leaving 5 bases between them. The CDR3 region has the DNA TGTGCCAGTAGTATAGAGGCAACTAACTATGGCTACACCTTC. This codes for CASSIEATNYGYTF.

The chain carries TRBV10-3 and TRBJ1-2, with a possible D match to TRBD1 (6 bases). Germline V gene data show CDR1 as ENHRY and CDR2 as SYGVKD. The CDR3 has 13 amino acids. V was trimmed by 3 bases and J by 8 bases, leaving 13 bases between them. The CDR3 protein is CAISETGPQGYTF. In nucleotides, the CDR3 is TGTGCCATCAGTGAAACAGGGCCTCAGGGCTACACCTTC.

V and J are TRBV6-4 and TRBJ2-3, with 8 bases aligning to TRBD1. Germline CDR1 is MRHNA and CDR2 is SNTAGT. V lost 3 bases and J lost 3; bases outside the gene matches: 5. This CDR3 spans 15 amino acids. CDR3 nucleotide sequence: TGTGCCAGCAGTGAACAGGGGGGAAGGACAGATACGCAGTATTTT. This encodes CASSEQGGRTDTQYF.

The gene calls are TRBV28 and TRBJ2-2; D is uncertain. The CDR3 is 16 amino acids. V was cut by 5 bases and J by 1 base, with 14 bases left in between. CDR1 is MDHEN, CDR2 SYDVKM, per germline. This chain's CDR3 is CASSPLMRQNTGELFF. CDR3 DNA: TGTGCCAGCAGTCCCCTTATGAGACAGAACACCGGGGAGCTGTTTTTT. Combining the CDR3 with reference TRBV28 and TRBJ2-2 gives the whole variable domain DVKVTQSSRYLVKRTGEKVFLECVQDMDHENMFWYRQDPGLGLRLIYFSYDVKMKEKGDIPEGYSVSREKKERFSLILESASTNQTSMYLCASSPLMRQNTGELFFGEGSRLTVL.

There are a few counts of this clone. V gene TRBV27 combines with J gene TRBJ1-2, with D possibly TRBD1 on 5 matching bases. CDR3 length: 13 amino acids. Germline V lookup: CDR1 MNHEY, CDR2 SMNVEV (reference sequence). Trimming cost V 2 bases and J 4 bases, with 8 bases left between them. The CDR3 DNA reads TGTGCCAGCAGTTTAAGACAGTCCTATGGCTACACCTTC. Translating gives CASSLRQSYGYTF.

V usage is TRBV7-3 and J usage is TRBJ2-3, with a possible D match to TRBD1 (6 bases). Trimming removed 2 bases at V and 1 base at J, with 7 bases between. The CDR3 is 14 residues long. Germline CDR1 and CDR2: SGHTA and FQGTGA. The chain's CDR3 is CASSLEGGTDTQYF. The CDR3 bases are TGTGCCAGCAGCTTAGAGGGGGGCACAGATACGCAGTATTTT.

This chain joins TRBV12-5 and TRBJ2-1; 7 bases line up with TRBD2. With 2 bases clipped from V and 8 bases from J, the junction kept 6 bases outside the gene matches. This CDR3 spans 14 amino acids. Germline V lookup: CDR1 LGHNT, CDR2 FRNRAP. The CDR3 protein is CASGLRAGRDEQFF. The CDR3 bases are TGTGCTAGTGGTTTGAGAGCGGGGAGGGATGAGCAGTTCTTC.

The rearrangement uses TRBV15 and TRBJ1-2, with D hard to call. Germline assignment: CDR1 LNHNV and CDR2 YYDKDF (reference sequence). The CDR3 runs 13 residues. The V gene lost 8 bases and the J gene lost 3 bases, with 13 bases spanning the gap. The DNA of the CDR3 is TGTGCCACCTCCCCTTCCGGAGACTATGGCTACACCTTC. Protein product: CATSPSGDYGYTF.

The J gene is TRBJ2-2, the V gene TRBV11-3; 7 positions match TRBD2. The germline gives CDR1 SGHNT, CDR2 YENEEA. The CDR3 is 14 amino acids. V lost 0 bases to trimming and J lost 6 bases; unmatched junction nucleotides: 1. CDR3 sequence reads: CASSLERGAGELFF. Written as DNA, the CDR3 is TGTGCCAGCAGCTTAGAACGGGGGGCCGGGGAGCTGTTTTTT.

The chain employs TRBV6-5 and TRBJ1-1; possibly TRBD1 for D (5 bases). In germline, CDR1 is MNHEY, CDR2 SVGAGI. The CDR3 extends over 14 amino acids. The V gene lost 6 bases and the J gene lost 2 bases, with 13 bases spanning the gap. The CDR3: CASRRLDSNTEAFF. The CDR3 DNA reads TGTGCCAGCAGACGGCTCGACAGTAACACTGAAGCTTTCTTT.

The chain links TRBV7-9 to TRBJ1-3; 7 nucleotides line up with TRBD1. V gave up 5 bases and J gave up 9 bases; unmatched junction bases: 13. The CDR3 length is 15 residues. Looked up from germline, CDR1 is SEHNR and CDR2 is FQNEAQ (reference sequence). The CDR3 protein is CASSLRGTDNFTIYF. For the CDR3, the DNA is TGTGCCAGCAGCCTAAGGGGGACAGACAATTTCACCATATATTTT.

CDR3 bases: TGTGCCAGCAGAGGACAGGGCTACTATGGCTACACCTTC. The encoded protein is CASRGQGYYGYTF. J is TRBJ1-2 and V is TRBV11-2; 8 bases line up with TRBD1. The germline V gene encodes CDR1 SGHAT and CDR2 FQNNGV. J was trimmed by 3 bases and V by 6 bases; bases with no gene match: 3. The CDR3 has 13 residues. Combining the CDR3 with reference TRBV11-2 and TRBJ1-2 gives the whole variable domain EAGVAQSPRYKIIEKRQSVAFWCNPISGHATLYWYQQILGQGPKLLIQFQNNGVVDDSQLPKDRFSAERLKGVDSTLKIQPAKLEDSAVYLCASRGQGYYGYTFGSGTRLTVV.

V is TRBV5-6 and J is TRBJ2-2; 12 nucleotides align to TRBD1. The CDR3 spans 16 residues. Germline V gives CDR1 SGHDT, CDR2 YYEEEE. V was clipped by 4 bases and J by 8 bases; unmatched bases: 9. In DNA, the CDR3 is TGTGCCAGCAGCCTACGGGACAGGGGGCGCTTTGGGGAGCTGTTTTTT. Its protein is CASSLRDRGRFGELFF.

V gene TRBV5-4 combines with J gene TRBJ1-5; D unclear. CDR1 is SGHNT, CDR2 YYREEE, per germline (reference sequence). The CDR3 runs 17 residues. V lost 2 bases and J lost 0, with 15 bases in between. DNA of the CDR3: TGTGCCAGCAGCTTCAGTCCAGGTCCTTATAGCAATCAGCCCCAGCATTTT. It codes for CASSFSPGPYSNQPQHF. Full variable domain (remainder filled in from reference TRBV5-4 and TRBJ1-5): ETGVTQSPTHLIKTRGQQVTLRCSSQSGHNTVSWYQQALGQGPQFIFQYYREEENGRGNFPPRFSGLQFPNYSSELNVNALELDDSALYLCASSFSPGPYSNQPQHFGDGTRLSIL.

The genes are TRBV25-1 and TRBJ2-7; D perhaps matches TRBD2 (5 bases). Trimming took off 4 bases at V and 2 bases at J, with 18 bases between the two ends. The germline CDR1 and CDR2 sequences are MGHDK and SYGVNS. The CDR3 has 16 amino acids. The CDR3 loop is CASSGYRSGETYEQYF. The CDR3 nucleotides read TGTGCCAGCAGTGGTTATCGGTCCGGGGAGACCTACGAGCAGTACTTC.